Below are 29 T cell receptor beta chains sequenced from a single sample in a study of preoperative IRX-2 immunotherapy in early breast cancer. Documented treatment: preoperative locoregional IRX-2 cytokine immunotherapy. Assay: immunoSEQ multiplex PCR; the TCRdb copy retains only in-frame clones and omits some. The data show more than 3,000 clones, about four fifths seen once. The sequencing here drew on tumor tissue, taken after IRX-2 immunotherapy. Source of these receptors: a human donor with breast cancer.

This clone has just a few counts. This sequence joins TRBV12-5 and TRBJ2-1, with TRBD1 identical over 9 bases. Per the germline V gene, CDR1 is LGHNT and CDR2 is FRNRAP. CDR3 length equals 14 residues. The CDR3 DNA sequence: TGTGCCACCACCGACAGGGGGGCCTACAATGAGCAGTTCTTC. As protein: CATTDRGAYNEQFF.

The V call is TRBV18, the J call TRBJ1-3; unclear D gene. Germline-derived CDR1 and CDR2 are KGHSH and LQKENI. The V and J ends lost 3 bases and 0 bases respectively, with 9 bases between them. This CDR3 is 15 amino acids long. The CDR3 coding sequence is TGTGCCAGCTCACCCCAACAGCTCTCTGGAAACACCATATATTTT. Translated, it gives CASSPQQLSGNTIYF.

By proportion, this clone is large. The chain couples TRBV11-3 to TRBJ1-1; D ambiguous. The V end lost 4 bases, the J end lost 3 bases, and 15 bases lay between the germline ends. The length of the CDR3 is 15 residues. Germline V lookup: CDR1 SGHNT, CDR2 YENEEA. The CDR3, as DNA: TGTGCCAGCAGCTCCGCCCACGGGGAGTACACTGAAGCTTTCTTT. This codes for CASSSAHGEYTEAFF.

The rearrangement uses TRBV11-3 and TRBJ2-1, with TRBD1 identical over 7 bases. CDR1 and CDR2 from the germline V gene are SGHNT and YENEEA. The junction had 7 bases not matched to a gene; V was cut back by 3 bases and J by 8 bases. This CDR3 is built from 14 residues. The CDR3 sequence: CASSLETGFDEQFF. The CDR3, as DNA: TGTGCCAGCAGCTTGGAGACAGGGTTCGATGAGCAGTTCTTC.

The chain carries TRBV6-8 and TRBJ2-3; the D gene could be TRBD1 or TRBD2 (6 bases each). Germline CDR1 MNHGY, CDR2 SAAAGT. V lost 3 bases to trimming and J lost 4 bases, with 11 bases between them. This CDR3 contains 14 residues. The CDR3 nucleotides are TGTGCCAGCAGTTATGGGGGGCTGGCAGATACGCAGTATTTT. Translation gives CASSYGGLADTQYF.

This clone has only a few counts. This sequence joins TRBV15 and TRBJ1-1; D gene uncertain. Germline assignment: CDR1 LNHNV and CDR2 YYDKDF (reference sequence). The CDR3 totals 15 residues. The V end lost 1 base, the J end lost 1 base, and 10 bases lay between the germline ends. As DNA, the CDR3 is TGTGCCACCAGCAGAGCTCGGACGGGGAACACTGAAGCTTTCTTT. This sequence encodes CATSRARTGNTEAFF. Filled out from reference TRBV15 and TRBJ1-1, the complete variable domain reads DAMVIQNPRYQVTQFGKPVTLSCSQTLNHNVMYWYQQKSSQAPKLLFHYYDKDFNNEADTPDNFQSRRPNTSFCFLDIRSPGLGDTAMYLCATSRARTGNTEAFFGQGTRLTVV.

The gene calls are TRBV28 and TRBJ1-1; possible D gene TRBD1, 5 bases. Trimming left V 5 bases short and J 1 base short, with 11 bases between. The CDR3 covers 14 residues. Germline values: CDR1 MDHEN, CDR2 SYDVKM. The CDR3 coding sequence is TGTGCCAGCAGTATCCGGGGCGAGAACACTGAAGCTTTCTTT. Protein sequence: CASSIRGENTEAFF. Using reference TRBV28 and TRBJ1-1 for the parts outside the CDR3, the full variable domain is DVKVTQSSRYLVKRTGEKVFLECVQDMDHENMFWYRQDPGLGLRLIYFSYDVKMKEKGDIPEGYSVSREKKERFSLILESASTNQTSMYLCASSIRGENTEAFFGQGTRLTVV.

The V call is TRBV28, the J call TRBJ1-1; unclear D gene. The CDR3 has 13 residues. Between the trimmed V and J ends, which lost 7 bases and 2 bases, there was a span of 11 bases. From germline, CDR1 is MDHEN and CDR2 SYDVKM. CDR3 loop: CASTPGRNTEAFF. DNA for the CDR3: TGTGCCAGCACTCCAGGCCGAAACACTGAAGCTTTCTTT. Full variable domain (outside the CDR3, taken from reference TRBV28 and TRBJ1-1): DVKVTQSSRYLVKRTGEKVFLECVQDMDHENMFWYRQDPGLGLRLIYFSYDVKMKEKGDIPEGYSVSREKKERFSLILESASTNQTSMYLCASTPGRNTEAFFGQGTRLTVV.

V is TRBV5-1 and J is TRBJ2-3, with TRBD2 identical over 7 bases. The germline gives CDR1 SGHRS, CDR2 YFSETQ. The junction had 5 bases not matched to a gene; V was cut back by 1 base and J by 0 bases. This CDR3 contains 16 residues. The CDR3 loop reads CASSLWEGLSTDTQYF. The CDR3 DNA is TGCGCCAGCAGCTTGTGGGAGGGCCTCAGCACAGATACGCAGTATTTT.

This clone appeared once. The chain is built from TRBV11-3 and TRBJ2-5; 14 bases line up with TRBD2. This CDR3 comprises 18 residues. Trimming cost V 5 bases and J 0 bases; bases outside gene matches: 8. CDR1 SGHNT and CDR2 YENEEA come from the germline V gene. This CDR3 reads CASSPGTSGGSYQETQYF. CDR3 in DNA: TGTGCCAGCAGCCCCGGGACTAGCGGGGGAAGTTACCAAGAGACCCAGTACTTC.

V and J are TRBV19 and TRBJ2-1, with 7 bases matching TRBD2. The germline CDR1 and CDR2 sequences are LNHDA and SQIVND (reference sequence). V dropped 1 base and J dropped 0; count of bases not matched to a gene: 6. CDR3 length: 17 residues. CDR3 loop: CASSIGLALSSYNEQFF. CDR3 in DNA: TGTGCCAGTAGTATAGGACTAGCACTTAGCTCCTACAATGAGCAGTTCTTC.

This clone came up a few times. The chain joins TRBV11-3 to TRBJ2-2, with 13 nucleotides matching TRBD2. In germline, CDR1 is SGHNT, CDR2 YENEEA. The CDR3 is 17 amino acids. Trimming removed 3 bases from V and 7 bases from J; junction bases left unmatched: 8. CDR3 nucleotide sequence: TGTGCCAGCAGCTTCTGGAGGACTAGCGGGAGCGGCGGGGAGCTGTTTTTT. This codes for CASSFWRTSGSGGELFF.

The chain links TRBV6-8 to TRBJ2-7; 7 positions agree with TRBD1. The CDR3 contains 14 residues. V trimming: 7 bases; J trimming: 2 bases; junction bases outside the gene matches: 8. The germline CDR1 and CDR2 sequences are MNHGY and SAAAGT. The CDR3: CASTVDRAPYEQYF. The DNA of the CDR3 is TGTGCCAGCACCGTCGACAGGGCCCCCTACGAGCAGTACTTC.

The genes are TRBV15 and TRBJ2-7; TRBD2 matches at 7 bases. This CDR3 contains 14 residues. Trimming removed 4 bases from V and 2 bases from J; junction bases left unmatched: 5. Germline-derived CDR1 and CDR2 are LNHNV and YYDKDF (reference sequence). The chain's CDR3 is CATSILRGAYEQYF. The CDR3 DNA reads TGTGCCACCAGCATCCTTCGGGGGGCCTACGAGCAGTACTTC.

V usage is TRBV11-3 and J usage is TRBJ1-1; TRBD1 matches 7 bases. The CDR3 sequence is 15 residues long. Trimming at V came to 4 bases and at J to 1 base, leaving 6 bases not matched to a gene. The germline V gene encodes CDR1 SGHNT and CDR2 YENEEA. CDR3 region: CASSSWTGPNTEAFF. The CDR3 coding sequence is TGTGCCAGCAGCTCCTGGACAGGCCCGAACACTGAAGCTTTCTTT.

The chain combines TRBV29-1 with TRBJ1-5, with D maybe TRBD1 (5 bases). Germline V gene lookup returns CDR1 SQVTM and CDR2 ANQGSEA. CDR3 size: 13 residues. Trimming pared 5 bases from V and 5 bases from J, leaving 13 bases between. This CDR3 reads CSVQGRGDQPQHF. The CDR3 DNA reads TGCAGCGTTCAGGGTAGGGGAGATCAGCCCCAGCATTTT.

The chain carries TRBV11-3 and TRBJ1-2; D is undetermined. The length of the CDR3 is 14 residues. The V and J ends lost 2 bases and 1 base respectively, with 8 bases between them. Germline assignment: CDR1 SGHNT and CDR2 YENEEA. The DNA of the CDR3 is TGTGCCAGCAGCTTACCCGGCCGTAACTATGGCTACACCTTC. This codes for CASSLPGRNYGYTF.

V is TRBV19 and J is TRBJ1-3; no reliable D call. CDR1 is LNHDA and CDR2 is SQIVND in the germline V gene (reference sequence). V gave up 1 base and J gave up 4 bases, with 5 bases separating them. There are 13 residues in the CDR3. CDR3 DNA sequence: TGTGCCAGTAGTATAGGGTCCGGAAACACCATATATTTT. It codes for CASSIGSGNTIYF.

V gene TRBV6-8 combines with J gene TRBJ2-3; 7 bases are shared with TRBD2. Unmatched junction bases numbered 11, after V lost 2 bases and J lost 3 bases. CDR3 length: 17 amino acids. CDR1 and CDR2 from the germline V gene are MNHGY and SAAAGT. The CDR3 loop is CASSYAESGGGTDTQYF. The CDR3 DNA reads TGTGCCAGCAGTTACGCCGAGTCGGGAGGCGGAACAGATACGCAGTATTTT.

The genes are TRBV18 and TRBJ2-1; D is tentatively TRBD1 or TRBD2 (5 bases each). The CDR3 sequence is 13 residues long. Germline V CDR1 and CDR2: KGHSH, LQKENI. The V end was cut by 3 bases, the J end by 13 bases, with 16 bases between. The CDR3 bases are TGTGCCAGCTCACCCCCCGGGGTGGGGGTCCAGTTCTTC. Amino acids: CASSPPGVGVQFF.

The chain employs TRBV19 and TRBJ2-2; TRBD1 matches 9 bases. Germline-derived CDR1 and CDR2 are LNHDA and SQIVND (reference sequence). The CDR3 runs 13 residues. With 7 bases clipped from V and 4 bases from J, the junction kept 1 base outside the gene matches. CDR3 region: CASNRGRTGELFF. The CDR3 bases are TGTGCCAGTAACAGGGGGCGCACCGGGGAGCTGTTTTTT. Looking up the rest from reference TRBV19 and TRBJ2-2 gives the full variable domain: DGGITQSPKYLFRKEGQNVTLSCEQNLNHDAMYWYRQDPGQGLRLIYYSQIVNDFQKGDIAEGYSVSREKKESFPLTVTSAQKNPTAFYLCASNRGRTGELFFGEGSRLTVL.

CDR3 nucleotide sequence: TGTGCCAGCAGCTCAACTGATCAGGGATTTCAGCCCCAGCATTTT. It specifies CASSSTDQGFQPQHF. The V and J genes are TRBV7-6 and TRBJ1-5, with D maybe TRBD1 (5 bases). The V gene's germline CDR1 is SGHVS and CDR2 FNYEAQ. The CDR3 covers 15 residues. Trimming stripped 4 bases from V and 6 bases from J, with 16 bases between. Drawing the rest from reference TRBV7-6 and TRBJ1-5, the complete variable domain is GAGVSQSPRYKVTKRGQDVALRCDPISGHVSLYWYRQALGQGPEFLTYFNYEAQQDKSGLPNDRFSAERPEGSISTLTIQRTEQRDSAMYRCASSSTDQGFQPQHFGDGTRLSIL.

CDR3 loop: CASSYLSGYYGYTF. The CDR3 DNA follows: TGTGCCAGCAGTTACTTGTCAGGTTACTATGGCTACACCTTC. The chain carries TRBV6-8 and TRBJ1-2, with unresolved D. Trimming left V 1 base short and J 3 bases short, with 9 bases between. This CDR3 comprises 14 residues. Per germline, CDR1 MNHGY and CDR2 SAAAGT.

The genes are TRBV28 and TRBJ1-1; D might be TRBD1 (6 bases). Trimming removed 3 bases at V and 8 bases at J, with 10 bases between. The CDR3 has 12 residues. CDR1 is MDHEN and CDR2 is SYDVKM in the germline V gene. CDR3 sequence reads: CASSFQGTEAFF. In nucleotides, the CDR3 is TGTGCCAGCAGTTTTCAGGGGACGGAAGCTTTCTTT. Together with reference TRBV28 and TRBJ1-1, the CDR3 gives the full variable domain: DVKVTQSSRYLVKRTGEKVFLECVQDMDHENMFWYRQDPGLGLRLIYFSYDVKMKEKGDIPEGYSVSREKKERFSLILESASTNQTSMYLCASSFQGTEAFFGQGTRLTVV.

J is TRBJ1-1 and V is TRBV18; D is possibly TRBD1 (6 bases). Trimming shortened V by 3 bases and J by 4 bases, and 12 bases separated the two germline ends. The germline V gene encodes CDR1 KGHSH and CDR2 LQKENI. This CDR3 spans 14 amino acids. In nucleotides, the CDR3 is TGTGCCAGCTCACCGAACCGGGACACCACTGAAGCTTTCTTT. Residues: CASSPNRDTTEAFF.

J is TRBJ2-7 and V is TRBV11-3; perhaps TRBD2 as D (7 bases). V was cut by 0 bases and J by 5 bases, with 11 bases left in between. Germline V CDR1 and CDR2: SGHNT, YENEEA. The CDR3 totals 14 residues. The CDR3 is CASSLEREGDEQYF. The CDR3 region has the DNA TGTGCCAGCAGCTTAGAAAGGGAGGGGGACGAGCAGTACTTC.

This clone turned up a few times. This chain joins TRBV11-3 and TRBJ2-7; TRBD2 aligns across 7 bases. The V segment lost 5 bases and the J segment 0 bases; nucleotides outside the gene matches: 7. This CDR3 comprises 15 residues. The germline V gene encodes CDR1 SGHNT and CDR2 YENEEA. CDR3 in amino acids: CASSPYSGPSYEQYF. CDR3 nucleotide sequence: TGTGCCAGCAGCCCTTATAGCGGGCCCTCCTACGAGCAGTACTTC. Together with reference TRBV11-3 and TRBJ2-7, the CDR3 gives the full variable domain: EAGVVQSPRYKIIEKKQPVAFWCNPISGHNTLYWYLQNLGQGPELLIRYENEEAVDDSQLPKDRFSAERLKGVDSTLKIQPAELGDSAVYLCASSPYSGPSYEQYFGPGTRLTVT.

The chain is built from TRBV30 and TRBJ1-4, with a weak D call TRBD1 (6 bases). V dropped 5 bases and J dropped 4 bases, with 14 bases sitting between them. This CDR3 contains 14 residues. Germline values: CDR1 GTSNPN, CDR2 SVGIG (reference sequence). This chain's CDR3 is CAWGEGTSNEKLFF. The CDR3 coding sequence is TGTGCCTGGGGCGAAGGGACAAGTAATGAAAAACTGTTTTTT.

The V gene is TRBV18, the J gene TRBJ2-1, with TRBD2 matching 7 bases. Germline values: CDR1 KGHSH, CDR2 LQKENI. With V trimmed by 1 base and J by 0 bases, 6 bases remained unmatched. The CDR3 contains 17 residues. The CDR3 protein is CASSPRGGSGSYNEQFF. The CDR3 DNA sequence: TGTGCCAGCTCACCACGGGGGGGATCGGGCTCCTACAATGAGCAGTTCTTC.